Each of the 19 T cell receptor beta chains below was sequenced from the same sample in a study of CD8 T cells in Susac syndrome. Reverse transcription of roughly 0.45 to 1 ug RNA was performed with random hexamers. From the immunoSEQ multiplex PCR reads, TCRdb called clonotypes with MiXCR, one entry per CDR3 protein. The table records around 71,000 distinct CDR3 sequences, around 93% of them present only once. The sequencing sample was made of CD4+ T cells from PBMCs. These receptors all come from a human donor with Susac syndrome.

The CDR3 reads CASSLTGTGPYNEQFF. The DNA of the CDR3 is TGTGCCAGCAGCCTGACAGGGACGGGACCCTACAATGAGCAGTTCTTC. The rearrangement joins TRBV6-1 to TRBJ2-1, with 7 bases fitting TRBD1. V was clipped by 6 bases and J by 2 bases; unmatched bases: 10. Germline loops: CDR1 MNHNS, CDR2 SASEGT. There are 16 residues in the CDR3.

CDR3 in DNA: TGTGCCAGCCGGGGAGTGAGGGATGAAAAACTGTTTTTT. Amino acid sequence: CASRGVRDEKLFF. The chain couples TRBV6-5 to TRBJ1-4; D remains ambiguous. Per the germline V gene, CDR1 is MNHEY and CDR2 is SVGAGI. The V and J ends lost 8 bases and 6 bases respectively, with 13 bases between them. This CDR3 has 13 residues.

This clonotype was picked up one time. The V gene is TRBV7-8, the J gene TRBJ1-6; maybe TRBD1 (5 bases). The CDR3 is 14 residues long. The germline V gene has CDR1 SGHVS and CDR2 FQNEAQ. Between the trimmed V and J ends, which lost 6 bases and 6 bases, there was a span of 12 bases. The CDR3 reads CASSTRGPNSPLHF. Written as DNA, the CDR3 is TGTGCCAGCAGTACCCGGGGCCCTAATTCACCCCTCCACTTT.

This chain joins TRBV4-3 and TRBJ1-6; the D is unclear. The CDR3 covers 16 residues. The V gene's germline CDR1 is LGHNA and CDR2 YSLEER. Trimming removed 0 bases from V and 8 bases from J, with 14 bases in between. CDR3 region: CASSQETTTEYSPLHF. In nucleotides, the CDR3 is TGCGCCAGCAGCCAAGAGACTACCACTGAGTATTCACCCCTCCACTTT.

This clonotype has just a few counts. The rearrangement joins TRBV11-2 to TRBJ2-3; 7 bases are shared with TRBD1. Germline trimming cut 2 bases from V and 3 bases from J; bases unmatched to any gene: 2. This CDR3 is 14 amino acids long. CDR1 and CDR2 from the germline V gene are SGHAT and FQNNGV. CDR3 sequence (DNA): TGTGCCAGCAGCTTACAGGGGGTAACAGATACGCAGTATTTT. As protein: CASSLQGVTDTQYF.

This clonotype appeared once. The chain joins TRBV5-1 to TRBJ1-1; D unresolved. In germline, CDR1 is SGHRS, CDR2 YFSETQ. Trimming cost V 4 bases and J 2 bases, with 9 bases left between them. This CDR3 spans 13 amino acids. CDR3 bases: TGCGCCAGCAGCCAATTCATCAACACTGAAGCTTTCTTT. The encoded protein is CASSQFINTEAFF.

The V gene is TRBV6-2 or TRBV6-3, the J gene TRBJ2-2; D not certain. In germline, CDR1 is MNHEY, CDR2 SVGEGT. The germline V and J ends were trimmed by 3 bases and 2 bases, with 13 bases remaining between them. This CDR3 comprises 16 residues. The CDR3 DNA is TGTGCCAGCAGTTATTGGGGTCGCCTAAACACCGGGGAGCTGTTTTTT. It codes for CASSYWGRLNTGELFF.

The CDR3 sequence is CASSRGTSEGTQYF. CDR3 DNA sequence: TGTGCCAGCAGCCGTGGGACTAGCGAAGGGACCCAGTACTTC. The chain joins TRBV5-4 to TRBJ2-5, with TRBD2 matching over 10 bases. CDR1 and CDR2 from the germline V gene are SGHNT and YYREEE (reference sequence). Trimming removed 4 bases from V and 7 bases from J; junction bases left unmatched: 7. The CDR3 spans 14 residues.

The rearrangement joins TRBV29-1 to TRBJ2-1; 11 nucleotides agree with TRBD1. The CDR3 is made up of 15 amino acids. V was clipped by 7 bases and J by 6 bases; unmatched bases: 11. The germline V gene encodes CDR1 SQVTM and CDR2 ANQGSEA. CDR3: CSAERDRGSSNEQFF. The CDR3 bases are TGCAGCGCCGAGAGGGACAGGGGGTCTTCCAATGAGCAGTTCTTC.

The chain recombines TRBV19 with TRBJ1-1; D call uncertain. This CDR3 has 13 residues. Germline CDR1 is LNHDA and CDR2 is SQIVND (reference sequence). The V end lost 5 bases, the J end lost 1 base, and 8 bases lay between the germline ends. For the CDR3, the DNA is TGTGCCAGTAGTGACCAGACGAACACTGAAGCTTTCTTT. This translates into CASSDQTNTEAFF.

This chain joins TRBV19 and TRBJ1-2; TRBD1 matches at 8 bases. Germline values: CDR1 LNHDA, CDR2 SQIVND (reference sequence). V shed 4 bases and J 4 bases; nucleotides not matched to a gene: 5. This CDR3 comprises 14 residues. The CDR3 DNA reads TGTGCCAGTAGTAATCAAACAGGGGGCTATGGCTACACCTTC. Translating gives CASSNQTGGYGYTF. Complete variable domain (other parts from reference TRBV19 and TRBJ1-2): DGGITQSPKYLFRKEGQNVTLSCEQNLNHDAMYWYRQDPGQGLRLIYYSQIVNDFQKGDIAEGYSVSREKKESFPLTVTSAQKNPTAFYLCASSNQTGGYGYTFGSGTRLTVV.

The chain recombines TRBV4-2 with TRBJ1-4; D might be TRBD1 (5 bases). The CDR3 covers 15 residues. Trimming shortened V by 3 bases and J by 5 bases, and 13 bases separated the two germline ends. Germline V lookup: CDR1 LGHNA, CDR2 YNFKEQ. CDR3 sequence (DNA): TGTGCCAGCAGCCAGGCGGGACTGAGGAATGAAAAACTGTTTTTT. As protein: CASSQAGLRNEKLFF.

This sequence joins TRBV20-1 and TRBJ2-2, with 11 nucleotides matching TRBD2. This CDR3 contains 14 residues. Germline assignment: CDR1 DFQATT and CDR2 SNEGSKA (reference sequence). The CDR3 is CSTTTSGDVGELFF. CDR3 nucleotides: TGCTCAACGACGACTAGCGGGGACGTTGGGGAGCTGTTTTTT.

This clonotype is a singleton in its sample. The chain links TRBV20-1 to TRBJ2-5; D may be TRBD1 or TRBD2 (5 bases each). V was pared by 6 bases and J by 4 bases, with 12 bases between. The CDR3 is 12 amino acids. From germline, CDR1 is DFQATT and CDR2 SNEGSKA (reference sequence). The CDR3 region has the DNA TGCAGTGCAAGCCGGGACCTAGAGACCCAGTACTTC. This sequence encodes CSASRDLETQYF.

The chain couples TRBV10-3 to TRBJ2-7, with 8 bases matching TRBD2. V lost 3 bases, J lost 5 bases, and 6 bases stayed unmatched. The length of the CDR3 is 14 residues. CDR1 is ENHRY and CDR2 is SYGVKD in the germline V gene. CDR3 in amino acids: CAISERAGVNEQYF. CDR3 bases: TGTGCCATCAGTGAACGAGCGGGGGTAAACGAGCAGTACTTC.

The genes are TRBV7-2 and TRBJ1-1; D remains ambiguous. The germline V gene has CDR1 SGHTA and CDR2 FQGNSA. V lost 5 bases and J lost 0, with 7 bases in between. This CDR3 is 13 amino acids long. CDR3 sequence reads: CASSIGMNTEAFF. The CDR3 DNA reads as TGTGCCAGCAGCATAGGGATGAACACTGAAGCTTTCTTT.

This clonotype is a singleton in its sample. The chain recombines TRBV5-1 with TRBJ1-1, with a possible D match to TRBD1 (5 bases). In germline, CDR1 is SGHRS, CDR2 YFSETQ. V gave up 3 bases and J gave up 4 bases, with 16 bases separating them. This CDR3 contains 15 residues. CDR3 sequence reads: CASSSRGPGGTEAFF. In DNA form, the CDR3 reads TGCGCCAGCAGCTCTCGGGGACCGGGAGGCACTGAAGCTTTCTTT.

The gene calls are TRBV5-1 and TRBJ2-7; maybe TRBD1 (6 bases). Trimming left V 3 bases short and J 5 bases short, with 9 bases between. The CDR3 runs 12 residues. Germline values: CDR1 SGHRS, CDR2 YFSETQ. In DNA, the CDR3 is TGCGCCAGCAGCTGGGCAGGGGACGAGCAGTACTTC. This codes for CASSWAGDEQYF.

The chain employs TRBV5-8 and TRBJ2-5; 8 bases map to TRBD1. This CDR3 contains 15 residues. With 6 bases clipped from V and 5 bases from J, the junction kept 12 bases outside the gene matches. Germline V CDR1 and CDR2: SGHTS, YDEGEE. CDR3 DNA sequence: TGTGCCAGCAAGGACATCCGCAGGGGGCTGGAGACCCAGTACTTC. As protein: CASKDIRRGLETQYF.